The T cell receptor (beta chain) under discussion was sequenced for a study of shared clonotypes between healthy human individuals. Naive CD8 cells were CD45RO-negative, positively selected for CCR7, excluding terminally differentiated effector memory CD45RA+ cells. This table comes from immunoSEQ multiplex PCR, and its TCRdb copy is limited to in-frame clones, with some not included. The sample yields over 2,000,000 clones, just over 90% seen once. This receptor was identified in a man younger than 35 in good health. Some clones in this sample may be carry-over from other donors' samples. The specimen sequenced was naive CD8+ T cells from PBMCs.

The CDR3 loop is CASSLFRQETYEQYF. The CDR3 bases are TGCGCCAGCAGCTTGTTTAGGCAGGAGACCTACGAGCAGTACTTC. The chain joins TRBV5-1 to TRBJ2-7; no firm D call. Germline CDR1 and CDR2: SGHRS and YFSETQ. This CDR3 has 15 residues. V lost 1 base and J 2 bases, leaving 13 bases between the germline ends.